These T cell receptor beta chains were read from a single sample in a study of blood T cell repertoires in COVID-19. Libraries were prepared by immunoSEQ multiplex PCR; TCRdb keeps only in-frame clonotypes and omits some of them. Of about 260,000 clones in the sample, about 91% were seen once. Material for sequencing was peripheral blood. The source of these receptors is a person in their late teens or twenties with COVID-19, enrolled during active disease. CDR3s include the opening cysteine and the closing phenylalanine or tryptophan. A D gene is named only where the DNA matches it firmly.

j_gene	d_gene	v_gene	CDR3aa
TRBJ2-1	NA	TRBV24-1	CATSDSPWGGYSYNEQFF
TRBJ2-1	TRBD2	TRBV9	CASSVEGTSYNEQFF
TRBJ1-1	TRBD1	TRBV6-5	CASSPRGRIEAFF
TRBJ1-1	NA	TRBV29-1	CSVGGLNTEAFF
TRBJ1-5	TRBD1	TRBV6-6	CASSHLTGGVGNQPQHF
TRBJ1-5	NA	TRBV9	CASSGSDPNQPQHF
TRBJ2-1	TRBD2	TRBV3-1/TRBV3-2	CASSQGRLAGEQFF
TRBJ2-1	TRBD2	TRBV5-1	CASSLISGSGNEQFF
TRBJ2-7	TRBD1	TRBV2	CASSYGTVDSYEQYF
TRBJ1-4	TRBD1	TRBV14	CASSQVFGQGDEKLFF
TRBJ1-2	NA	TRBV19	CASGIGASDYTF
TRBJ2-1	TRBD2	TRBV6-5	CASSRTSGTYNEQFF
TRBJ1-1	NA	TRBV7-9	CASTINDRSTEAFF
TRBJ2-7	NA	TRBV2	CASSGIASEQYF
TRBJ1-1	NA	TRBV3-1/TRBV3-2	CASSQAPSTEAFF
TRBJ1-5	TRBD1	TRBV28	CASSSDKRPWDSQSIQHF
TRBJ2-3	TRBD1	TRBV5-1	CASSPDRSDTQYF
TRBJ1-2	TRBD1	TRBV10-1	CASSPDRVDGYTF
TRBJ1-2	NA	TRBV6-4	CASSDGWATILRRGYTF
TRBJ2-1	NA	TRBV29-1	CSVDFLASVSNEQFF
TRBJ2-1	NA	TRBV5-1	CASSLFPGPNEQFF
TRBJ1-4	TRBD1	TRBV28	CASRTGTGYEKLFF
TRBJ2-5	NA	TRBV5-4	CASSPASGYQETQYF
TRBJ1-1	TRBD1	TRBV27	CASSSGQDMNTEAFF
TRBJ1-4	NA	TRBV5-4	CASSLAGSPGSGGEEKLFF
TRBJ2-7	NA	TRBV28	CASSFGQTEQYF
TRBJ2-7	TRBD2	TRBV3-1/TRBV3-2	CATSQRDYEQYF
TRBJ2-7	NA	TRBV5-5	CASSPLLDSYEQYF
TRBJ2-1	TRBD2	TRBV7-9	CASSLTLLAGELDEQFF
TRBJ2-2	NA	TRBV11-2	CASSLASGASASKTGELFF
TRBJ1-1	NA	TRBV7-9	CASSLSSTEAFF
TRBJ1-1	TRBD1	TRBV10-3	CAISERTGEVVEAFF
TRBJ2-5	NA	TRBV7-2	CASSLDGGFQETQYF
TRBJ1-4	NA	TRBV12-3/TRBV12-4	CASSLALFEKLFF
TRBJ2-7	TRBD2	TRBV19	CASSIFGLATYEQYF
TRBJ2-5	NA	TRBV5-5	CASILSQGRVQETQYF
TRBJ2-1	TRBD2	TRBV2	CASSRTSGSSYNEQFF
TRBJ1-2	TRBD1	TRBV2	CASSPTRTGEMYGYTF
TRBJ1-2	TRBD1	TRBV6-5	CASSYQDRGHHGYTF
TRBJ2-2	TRBD1	TRBV10-1	CASSELRTGNTGELFF
TRBJ2-3	NA	TRBV7-9	CASSPTRREFTDTQYF
TRBJ1-2	TRBD1	TRBV14	CASSRWTGEGYTF
TRBJ2-7	TRBD2	TRBV7-3	CASSLGGRADEQYF
TRBJ2-7	NA	TRBV12-3/TRBV12-4	CASNRDAGERQYF
TRBJ1-2	TRBD1	TRBV18	CASSSETGGGDGYTF
TRBJ1-2	TRBD1	TRBV14	CASRGTGEAGYTF
TRBJ2-3	TRBD2	TRBV4-1	CASSNPGLAGPTDTQYF
TRBJ2-7	TRBD2	TRBV7-9	CASSLAGTTNEQYF
TRBJ2-7	NA	TRBV6-1	CASSELDTRGYEQYF
TRBJ2-1	TRBD1	TRBV4-2	CASSLGTEAMGGNEQFF
TRBJ2-6	NA	TRBV5-1	CASSLGAAGANVLTF
TRBJ1-1	TRBD1	TRBV6-1	CASSENRGYTEAFF
TRBJ1-2	TRBD1	TRBV14	CASSRGGTNYGYTF
TRBJ2-1	NA	TRBV9	CASSGTGDPVSEQFF
TRBJ2-1	NA	TRBV11-3	CASSLAGEQFF